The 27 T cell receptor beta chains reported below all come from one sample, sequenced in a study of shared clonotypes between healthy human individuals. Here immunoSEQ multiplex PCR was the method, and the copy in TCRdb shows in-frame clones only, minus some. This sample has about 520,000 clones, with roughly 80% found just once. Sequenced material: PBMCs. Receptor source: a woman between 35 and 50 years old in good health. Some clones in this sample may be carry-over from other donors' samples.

This chain's CDR3 is CASRGQGQGAPLPSGANVLTF. DNA for the CDR3: TGCGCCAGCAGAGGGCAGGGACAGGGGGCGCCTTTACCCTCTGGGGCCAACGTCCTGACTTTC. V usage is TRBV10-1 and J usage is TRBJ2-6; 12 bases align to TRBD1. The CDR3 is 21 residues long. The V gene end was trimmed by 6 bases and the J gene end by 0 bases; junction bases not matched to a gene: 15. From germline, CDR1 is WNHNN and CDR2 SYGVQD (reference sequence).

The CDR3 DNA sequence: TGCGCCAGCAGCTTGGAGTCAGCCAACTATGGCTACACCTTC. It specifies CASSLESANYGYTF. This rearrangement joins TRBV5-1 to TRBJ1-2; D unclear. This CDR3 contains 14 residues. V was shortened by 0 bases and J by 2 bases, with 8 bases between the two germline ends. Germline V lookup: CDR1 SGHRS, CDR2 YFSETQ.

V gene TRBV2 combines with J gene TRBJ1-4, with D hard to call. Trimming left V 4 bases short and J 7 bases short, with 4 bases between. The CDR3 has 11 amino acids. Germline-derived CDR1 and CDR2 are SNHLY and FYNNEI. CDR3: CASSVVEKLFF. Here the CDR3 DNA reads TGTGCCAGCAGTGTGGTTGAAAAACTGTTTTTT.

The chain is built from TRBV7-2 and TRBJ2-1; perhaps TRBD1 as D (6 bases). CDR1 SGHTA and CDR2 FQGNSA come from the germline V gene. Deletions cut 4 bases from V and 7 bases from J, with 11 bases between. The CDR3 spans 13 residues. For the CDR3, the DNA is TGTGCCAGCAGCTATAGAGGGGGTAATGAGCAGTTCTTC. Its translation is CASSYRGGNEQFF.

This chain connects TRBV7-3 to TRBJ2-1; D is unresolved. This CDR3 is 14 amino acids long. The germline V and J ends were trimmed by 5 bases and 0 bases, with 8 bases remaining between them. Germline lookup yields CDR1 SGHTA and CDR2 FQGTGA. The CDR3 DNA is TGTGCCAGCAGCCCCCCTGGCTCCTACAATGAGCAGTTCTTC. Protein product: CASSPPGSYNEQFF.

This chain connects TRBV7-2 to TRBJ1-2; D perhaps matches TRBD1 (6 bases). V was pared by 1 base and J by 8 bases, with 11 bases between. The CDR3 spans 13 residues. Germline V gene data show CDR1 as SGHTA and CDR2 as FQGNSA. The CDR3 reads CASSLDRDFGYTF. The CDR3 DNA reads TGTGCCAGCAGCTTAGACAGGGATTTCGGCTACACCTTC.

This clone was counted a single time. The CDR3 spells CASSEAGGNTEAFF. In DNA, the CDR3 is TGTGCCAGCAGTGAAGCAGGAGGGAACACTGAAGCTTTCTTT. The chain joins TRBV2 to TRBJ1-1, with unresolved D. Germline V lookup: CDR1 SNHLY, CDR2 FYNNEI. The CDR3 sequence is 14 residues long. V was trimmed by 0 bases and J by 1 base, leaving 6 bases between them.

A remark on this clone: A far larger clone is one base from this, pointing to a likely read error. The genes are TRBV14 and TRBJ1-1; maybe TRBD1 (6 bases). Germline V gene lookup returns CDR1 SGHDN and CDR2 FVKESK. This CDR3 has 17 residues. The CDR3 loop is CACSQDGGRGGDTEAFF. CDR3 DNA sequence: TGTGCCTGCAGCCAAGACGGAGGGCGAGGGGGGGACACTGAAGCTTTCTTT.

In DNA form, the CDR3 reads TGCAGCGTCCCCTCGGCGGGAGGAATAAATGAGCAGTTCTTC. This encodes CSVPSAGGINEQFF. The chain links TRBV29-1 to TRBJ2-1; 8 positions agree with TRBD2. The V gene end was trimmed by 6 bases and the J gene end by 7 bases; junction bases not matched to a gene: 11. Per germline, CDR1 SQVTM and CDR2 ANQGSEA. CDR3 length equals 14 residues.

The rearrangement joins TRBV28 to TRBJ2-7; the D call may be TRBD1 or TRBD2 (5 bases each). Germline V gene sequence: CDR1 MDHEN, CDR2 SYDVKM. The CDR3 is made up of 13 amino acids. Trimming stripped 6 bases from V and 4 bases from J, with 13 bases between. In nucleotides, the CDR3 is TGTGCCAGCAGGCTGGGGACCGCGTACGAGCAGTACTTC. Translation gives CASRLGTAYEQYF. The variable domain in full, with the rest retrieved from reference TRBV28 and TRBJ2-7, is DVKVTQSSRYLVKRTGEKVFLECVQDMDHENMFWYRQDPGLGLRLIYFSYDVKMKEKGDIPEGYSVSREKKERFSLILESASTNQTSMYLCASRLGTAYEQYFGPGTRLTVT.

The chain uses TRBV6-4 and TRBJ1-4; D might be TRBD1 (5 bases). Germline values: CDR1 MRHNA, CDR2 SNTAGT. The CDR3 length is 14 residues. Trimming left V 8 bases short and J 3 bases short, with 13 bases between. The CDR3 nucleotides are TGTGCCAGCCCTGGGGGGGGGTCTAATGAAAAACTGTTTTTT. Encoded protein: CASPGGGSNEKLFF.

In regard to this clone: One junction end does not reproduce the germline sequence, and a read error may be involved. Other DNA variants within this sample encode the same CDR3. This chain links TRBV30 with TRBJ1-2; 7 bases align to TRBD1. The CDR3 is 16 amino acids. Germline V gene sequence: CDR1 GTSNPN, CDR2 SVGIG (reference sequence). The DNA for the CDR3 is TGTGCCTGGAGCGTCAACCCACAGGGGACTCACTATTGCTACACCTTC. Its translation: CAWSVNPQGTHYCYTF. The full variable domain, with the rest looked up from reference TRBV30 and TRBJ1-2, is SQTIHQWPATLVQPVGSPLSLECTVEGTSNPNLYWYRQAAGRGLQLLFYSVGIGQISSEVPQNLSASRPQDRQFILSSKKLLLSDSGFYLCAWSVNPQGTHYCYTFGSGTRLTVV.

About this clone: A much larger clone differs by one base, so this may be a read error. The CDR3 bases are TGTGCCACCAGGGAGCAGCCGTACCAAGATACCCAGTACTTC. This codes for CATREQPYQDTQYF. The V gene is TRBV19, the J gene TRBJ2-5; either TRBD1 or TRBD2 may supply D (5 bases each). There are 14 residues in the CDR3. Looked up from germline, CDR1 is LNHDA and CDR2 is SQIVND (reference sequence).

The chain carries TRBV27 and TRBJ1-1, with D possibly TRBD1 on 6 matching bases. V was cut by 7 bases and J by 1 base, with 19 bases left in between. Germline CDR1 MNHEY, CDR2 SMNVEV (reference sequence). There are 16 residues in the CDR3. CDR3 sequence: CASTKIGGRGNTEAFF. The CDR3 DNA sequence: TGTGCCAGCACCAAAATCGGCGGCAGGGGGAACACTGAAGCTTTCTTT.

CDR3 loop: CASSVGGDEQFF. For the CDR3, the DNA is TGTGCCAGCAGCGTCGGGGGCGATGAGCAGTTCTTC. The rearrangement uses TRBV9 and TRBJ2-1; D might be TRBD1 or TRBD2, each matching 6 bases. CDR3 length: 12 amino acids. Looked up from germline, CDR1 is SGDLS and CDR2 is YYNGEE. Trimming stripped 2 bases from V and 8 bases from J, with 8 bases between.

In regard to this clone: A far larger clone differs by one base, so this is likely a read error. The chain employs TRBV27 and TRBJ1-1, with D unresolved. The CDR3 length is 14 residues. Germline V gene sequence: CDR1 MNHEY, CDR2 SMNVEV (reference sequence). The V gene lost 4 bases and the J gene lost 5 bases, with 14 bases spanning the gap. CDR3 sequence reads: CASSSVRGGTEAFF. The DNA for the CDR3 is TGTGCCAGCAGTTCAGTCCGGGGAGGGACTGAAGCTTTCTTT.

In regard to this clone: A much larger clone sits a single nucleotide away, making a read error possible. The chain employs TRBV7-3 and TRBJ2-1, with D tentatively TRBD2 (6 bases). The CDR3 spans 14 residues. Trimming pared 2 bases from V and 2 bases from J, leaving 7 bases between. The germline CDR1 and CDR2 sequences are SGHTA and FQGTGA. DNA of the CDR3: TGTGCCAGCAGCTTAGCGGGAACCTACAATGAGCAGTTCTTC. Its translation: CASSLAGTYNEQFF.

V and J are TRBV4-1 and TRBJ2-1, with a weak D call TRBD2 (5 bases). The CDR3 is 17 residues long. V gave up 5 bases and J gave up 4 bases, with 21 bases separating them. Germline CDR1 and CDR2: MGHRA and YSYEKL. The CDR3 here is CASSRLPLDYLYNEQFF. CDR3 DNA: TGCGCCAGCAGCAGACTCCCCCTAGACTATCTATACAATGAGCAGTTCTTC.

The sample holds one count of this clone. As DNA, the CDR3 is TGTGCCAGCAGCTCGTACCGACCTAAGGACACAGATACGCAGTATTTT. Protein: CASSSYRPKDTDTQYF. The chain recombines TRBV7-9 with TRBJ2-3; D uncertain. The ends were cut back, 4 bases at V and 2 bases at J, with 16 bases in the middle. Germline V gene lookup returns CDR1 SEHNR and CDR2 FQNEAQ (reference sequence). CDR3 size: 16 residues.

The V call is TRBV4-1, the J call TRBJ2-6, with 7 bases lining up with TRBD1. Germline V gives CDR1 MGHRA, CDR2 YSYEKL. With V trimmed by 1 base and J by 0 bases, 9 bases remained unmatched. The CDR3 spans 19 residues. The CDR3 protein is CASSQGARGSSSGANVLTF. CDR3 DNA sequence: TGCGCCAGCAGCCAAGGGGCCAGGGGGTCGAGCTCTGGGGCCAACGTCCTGACTTTC.

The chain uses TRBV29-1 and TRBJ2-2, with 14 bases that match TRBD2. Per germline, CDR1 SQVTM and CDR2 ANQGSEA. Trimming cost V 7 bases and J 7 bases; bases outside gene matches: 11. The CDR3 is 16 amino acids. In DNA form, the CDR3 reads TGCAGCGCCTCCGGGACTAGCGGGAGAAATGTCGGGGAGCTGTTTTTT. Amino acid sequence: CSASGTSGRNVGELFF.

The CDR3 sequence is CASTGGVSYEQYF. The CDR3 DNA sequence: TGTGCCAGCACCGGGGGTGTTTCCTACGAGCAGTACTTC. The chain couples TRBV28 to TRBJ2-7; D is perhaps TRBD2 (6 bases). V was clipped by 7 bases and J by 1 base, with 11 bases between them. The CDR3 contains 13 residues. The V gene's germline CDR1 is MDHEN and CDR2 SYDVKM.

CDR3 DNA: TGTGCCAGCAGGGGGGCCCGACAGGGGGGTTTCAGCAATCAGCCCCAGCATTTT. Protein sequence: CASRGARQGGFSNQPQHF. The V and J genes are TRBV2 and TRBJ1-5; 9 nucleotides match TRBD1. CDR1 and CDR2 (germline): SNHLY, FYNNEI. Losses at the gene ends were 6 bases for V and 1 base for J; bases not matched to a gene: 13. CDR3 length: 18 amino acids.

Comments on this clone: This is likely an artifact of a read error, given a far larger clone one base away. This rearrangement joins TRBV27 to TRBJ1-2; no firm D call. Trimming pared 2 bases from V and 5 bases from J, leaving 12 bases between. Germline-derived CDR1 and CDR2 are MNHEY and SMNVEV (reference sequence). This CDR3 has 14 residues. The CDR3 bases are TGTGCCAGCAGTTTACAGTGGCAGTGGTATGGCTACACCTTC. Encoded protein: CASSLQWQWYGYTF.

This CDR3 is CASSDSGTVYEQYF. In DNA form, the CDR3 reads TGCGCCAGCAGTGACTCCGGGACAGTCTACGAGCAGTACTTC. The chain combines TRBV10-1 with TRBJ2-7, with TRBD1 identical over 7 bases. Trimming cost V 3 bases and J 3 bases; bases outside gene matches: 5. This CDR3 region has 14 residues. Germline V lookup: CDR1 WNHNN, CDR2 SYGVQD (reference sequence).

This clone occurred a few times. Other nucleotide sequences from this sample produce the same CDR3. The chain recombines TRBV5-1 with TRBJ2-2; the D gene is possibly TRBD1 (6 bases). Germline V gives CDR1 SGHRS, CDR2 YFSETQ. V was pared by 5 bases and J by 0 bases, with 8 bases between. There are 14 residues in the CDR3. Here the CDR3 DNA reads TGCGCCAGCAGTGGGACAACGAACACCGGGGAGCTGTTTTTT. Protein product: CASSGTTNTGELFF. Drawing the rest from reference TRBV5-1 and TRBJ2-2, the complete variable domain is KAGVTQTPRYLIKTRGQQVTLSCSPISGHRSVSWYQQTPGQGLQFLFEYFSETQRNKGNFPGRFSGRQFSNSRSEMNVSTLELGDSALYLCASSGTTNTGELFFGEGSRLTVL.

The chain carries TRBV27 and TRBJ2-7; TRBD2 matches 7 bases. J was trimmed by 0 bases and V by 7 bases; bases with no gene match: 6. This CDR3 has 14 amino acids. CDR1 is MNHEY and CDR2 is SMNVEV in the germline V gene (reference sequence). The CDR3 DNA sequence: TGTGCCAGCACTTCTCTAGCGGACTCCTACGAGCAGTACTTC. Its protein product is CASTSLADSYEQYF.